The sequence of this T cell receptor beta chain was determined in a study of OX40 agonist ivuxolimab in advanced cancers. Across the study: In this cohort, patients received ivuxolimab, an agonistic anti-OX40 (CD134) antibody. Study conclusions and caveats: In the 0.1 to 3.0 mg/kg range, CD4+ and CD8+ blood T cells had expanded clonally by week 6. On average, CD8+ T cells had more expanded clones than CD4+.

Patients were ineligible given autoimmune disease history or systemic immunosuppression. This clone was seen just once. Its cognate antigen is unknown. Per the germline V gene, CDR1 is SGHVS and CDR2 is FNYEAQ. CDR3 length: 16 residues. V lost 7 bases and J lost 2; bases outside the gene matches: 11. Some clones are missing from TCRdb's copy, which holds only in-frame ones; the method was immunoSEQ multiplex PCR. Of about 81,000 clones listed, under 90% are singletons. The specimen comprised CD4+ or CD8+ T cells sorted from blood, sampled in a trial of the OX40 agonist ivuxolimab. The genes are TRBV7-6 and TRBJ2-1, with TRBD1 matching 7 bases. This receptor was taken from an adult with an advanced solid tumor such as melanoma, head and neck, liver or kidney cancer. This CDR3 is CASTPIATGPYNEQFF. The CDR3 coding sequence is TGTGCCAGCACCCCTATTGCGACAGGGCCCTACAATGAGCAGTTCTTC.